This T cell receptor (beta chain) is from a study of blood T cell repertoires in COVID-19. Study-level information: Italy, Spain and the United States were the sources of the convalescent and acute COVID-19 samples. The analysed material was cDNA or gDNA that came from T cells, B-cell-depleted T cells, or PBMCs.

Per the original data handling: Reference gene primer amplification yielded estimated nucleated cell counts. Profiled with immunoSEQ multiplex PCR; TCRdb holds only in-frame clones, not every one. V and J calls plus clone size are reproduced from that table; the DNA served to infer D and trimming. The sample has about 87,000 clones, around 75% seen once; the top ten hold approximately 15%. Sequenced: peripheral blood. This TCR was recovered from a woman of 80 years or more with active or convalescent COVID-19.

This CDR3 is CAWSVQQNSPLHF. Here the CDR3 DNA reads TGTGCCTGGAGTGTACAACAGAATTCACCCCTCCACTTT. V usage is TRBV30 and J usage is TRBJ1-6; D is unclear. CDR1 and CDR2 (germline): GTSNPN, SVGIG (reference sequence). V lost 0 bases and J lost 7, with 7 bases in between. This CDR3 is 13 amino acids long.